Below, 17 T cell receptor beta chains from the same sample are listed, as sequenced in a study of T cells in Graves' hyperthyroidism and ophthalmopathy. RNA transcripts provided the source from which TCR beta CDR3 regions were amplified. A first-round RT-PCR of the TCR CDR3 used the HTBI primer set. TCRdb fed the multiplex PCR reads into MiXCR, producing one record per CDR3 protein. The sample yields approximately 710,000 distinct CDR3 sequences, 17% seen once. The sample consisted of blood. The receptors stem from a man in his forties or fifties with Graves' hyperthyroidism.

This clonotype was picked up many times. This chain links TRBV28 with TRBJ2-1, with D possibly matching TRBD2 (5 bases). V lost 2 bases and J 10 bases, leaving 12 bases between the germline ends. The CDR3 sequence is 13 residues long. Germline V gives CDR1 MDHEN, CDR2 SYDVKM. The CDR3 sequence: CASSLVDSREQFF. For the CDR3, the DNA is TGTGCCAGCAGTTTAGTGGACTCTCGGGAGCAGTTCTTC.

J is TRBJ2-3 and V is TRBV4-1, with 8 positions matching TRBD2. After removal of 2 bases from V and 3 bases from J, the junction contained 7 bases not matched to a gene. Germline V CDR1 and CDR2: MGHRA, YSYEKL. This CDR3 spans 16 amino acids. CDR3 sequence: CASSQPGGPLTDTQYF. CDR3 in DNA: TGCGCCAGCAGCCAACCGGGAGGGCCTTTGACAGATACGCAGTATTTT.

This clonotype has at least ten counts. As DNA, the CDR3 is TGTGCCAGCAGCTTAGCCCCCAGGATTAATGAAAAACTGTTTTTT. Its translation: CASSLAPRINEKLFF. The chain uses TRBV11-2 and TRBJ1-4, with D hard to call. With 1 base removed from V and 4 bases from J, the gap between germline ends came to 10 bases. The CDR3 spans 15 residues. Per the germline V gene, CDR1 is SGHAT and CDR2 is FQNNGV. The full variable domain, rest sourced from reference TRBV11-2 and TRBJ1-4, is EAGVAQSPRYKIIEKRQSVAFWCNPISGHATLYWYQQILGQGPKLLIQFQNNGVVDDSQLPKDRFSAERLKGVDSTLKIQPAKLEDSAVYLCASSLAPRINEKLFFGSGTQLSVL.

This clonotype has more than one count but fewer than ten. CDR3 DNA sequence: TGTGCCATCAGTGAGCGGGACATTAGAGGGGAGACCCAGTACTTC. This sequence encodes CAISERDIRGETQYF. The rearrangement uses TRBV10-3 and TRBJ2-5; D possibly corresponds to TRBD1 (6 bases). CDR3 size: 15 residues. The V end lost 2 bases, the J end lost 5 bases, and 15 bases lay between the germline ends. CDR1 and CDR2 (germline): ENHRY, SYGVKD.

This clonotype was seen many times. V gene TRBV12-3 or TRBV12-4 combines with J gene TRBJ2-1; D not certain. Trimming left V 2 bases short and J 4 bases short, with 9 bases between. The CDR3 contains 14 residues. Written as DNA, the CDR3 is TGTGCCAGCAGTTTAACGGCTGGATACAATGAGCAGTTCTTC. Its protein is CASSLTAGYNEQFF.

There are many counts of this clonotype. The rearrangement joins TRBV7-2 to TRBJ2-1; the match to TRBD2 covers 11 bases. The J segment lost 4 bases and the V segment lost 8 bases, leaving 19 bases of the junction unmatched. From germline, CDR1 is SGHTA and CDR2 FQGNSA. The CDR3 runs 19 residues. Here the CDR3 DNA reads TGTGCCAGCCGAGCCGTTGGTCTAGCGGGAGGATTGAGTTACAATGAGCAGTTCTTC. This gives the protein CASRAVGLAGGLSYNEQFF.

This clonotype was detected only a few times. This may be a read error, as it is one base from a much larger clone. This sequence joins TRBV12-3 or TRBV12-4 and TRBJ2-3, with 8 nucleotides matching TRBD2. The CDR3 consists of 15 residues. Trimming took 7 bases from V and 4 from J; bases not matched to a gene: 10. The CDR3 bases are TGTGCCAGCATCACGAGACTAGCGTCACCAGATACGCAGTATTTT. It translates to CASITRLASPDTQYF.

This chain links TRBV11-1 with TRBJ2-1; 12 positions match TRBD2. The J segment lost 0 bases and the V segment lost 5 bases, leaving 5 bases of the junction unmatched. This CDR3 region has 17 residues. The V gene's germline CDR1 is SGHAT and CDR2 FQDESV (reference sequence). In nucleotides, the CDR3 is TGTGCCAGCAGCCTCCGGACTAGCGGGATCTCCTACAATGAGCAGTTCTTC. This gives the protein CASSLRTSGISYNEQFF.

This clonotype was detected many times. This chain connects TRBV10-3 to TRBJ2-3, with D uncertain. This CDR3 is built from 13 residues. The V gene's germline CDR1 is ENHRY and CDR2 SYGVKD. With 9 bases removed from V and 2 bases from J, the gap between germline ends came to 12 bases. The CDR3: CAISEGTTDTQYF. CDR3 DNA: TGTGCCATATCTGAAGGCACCACAGATACGCAGTATTTT.

In its sample, this clonotype was seen many times. V and J are TRBV10-3 and TRBJ2-3, with 7 bases lining up with TRBD2. V lost 7 bases to trimming and J lost 2 bases; unmatched junction nucleotides: 6. In germline, CDR1 is ENHRY, CDR2 SYGVKD. CDR3 size: 14 residues. As DNA, the CDR3 is TGTGCCATCAACGCGGGAGCAGACACAGATACGCAGTATTTT. This translates into CAINAGADTDTQYF.

A note on this clonotype: A read error may explain this, as a much larger clone is one base away. The V call is TRBV15, the J call TRBJ1-5, with 7 positions matching TRBD1. V lost 10 bases and J lost 2; bases outside the gene matches: 8. Germline CDR1 reads LNHNV; CDR2 reads YYDKDF (reference sequence). The CDR3 length is 14 residues. The CDR3 loop reads CAISLGQGNQPQHF. In DNA, the CDR3 is TGTGCCATCAGTCTCGGACAGGGCAATCAGCCCCAGCATTTT. Combining the CDR3 with reference TRBV15 and TRBJ1-5 gives the whole variable domain DAMVIQNPRYQVTQFGKPVTLSCSQTLNHNVMYWYQQKSSQAPKLLFHYYDKDFNNEADTPDNFQSRRPNTSFCFLDIRSPGLGDTAMYLCAISLGQGNQPQHFGDGTRLSIL.

This clonotype was counted at least ten times. The chain combines TRBV29-1 with TRBJ2-7; TRBD1 matches 7 bases. There are 14 residues in the CDR3. V dropped 6 bases and J dropped 4; count of bases not matched to a gene: 12. The V gene's germline CDR1 is SQVTM and CDR2 ANQGSEA. As DNA, the CDR3 is TGCAGCGTCCAAACACCGACAGGGCCGTACGAGCAGTACTTC. This gives the protein CSVQTPTGPYEQYF.

There are a few counts of this clonotype. This rearrangement joins TRBV7-8 to TRBJ1-5; 9 bases are shared with TRBD1. Germline CDR1 SGHVS, CDR2 FQNEAQ. The CDR3 has 14 amino acids. The V gene end was trimmed by 7 bases and the J gene end by 5 bases; junction bases not matched to a gene: 6. CDR3 DNA sequence: TGTGCCAGCATGGGACAGGGTAGAGATCAGCCCCAGCATTTT. It translates to CASMGQGRDQPQHF.

On this clonotype itself: This could be a read error, since a much larger clone is one nucleotide away. The chain links TRBV9 to TRBJ2-7; D is perhaps TRBD2 (6 bases). Germline lookup yields CDR1 SGDLS and CDR2 YYNGEE. This CDR3 spans 15 amino acids. Trimming removed 4 bases from V and 5 bases from J, with 19 bases in between. CDR3 bases: TGTGCCAGCAGCACGGGACCAGCGGGTCTTCACGAGCAGTACTTC. This translates into CASSTGPAGLHEQYF.

The chain joins TRBV11-2 to TRBJ2-2, with D maybe TRBD1 (5 bases). CDR1 and CDR2 from the germline V gene are SGHAT and FQNNGV. V lost 2 bases to trimming and J lost 3 bases, with 10 bases between them. This CDR3 has 15 residues. CDR3 loop: CASSLKGSYTGELFF. CDR3 DNA sequence: TGTGCCAGCAGCTTAAAGGGGTCGTACACCGGGGAGCTGTTTTTT.

The chain has TRBV6-2 or TRBV6-3 and TRBJ1-3; unclear D gene. This CDR3 spans 16 amino acids. The V gene's germline CDR1 is MNHEY and CDR2 SVGEGT. V dropped 8 bases and J dropped 1 base, with 18 bases sitting between them. The CDR3 spells CASGSDVSSSGNTIYF. The CDR3, as DNA: TGTGCCAGCGGGAGTGACGTATCCTCATCTGGAAACACCATATATTTT.

This clonotype was counted many times. The chain employs TRBV12-3 or TRBV12-4 and TRBJ2-2; 10 positions match TRBD1. This CDR3 region has 16 residues. The trim removed 5 bases at V and 4 bases at J, leaving 7 bases unmatched. The CDR3 nucleotides read TGTGCCAGCAGTCCCGGGACAGGGGCTGCCACCGGGGAGCTGTTTTTT. Protein product: CASSPGTGAATGELFF.